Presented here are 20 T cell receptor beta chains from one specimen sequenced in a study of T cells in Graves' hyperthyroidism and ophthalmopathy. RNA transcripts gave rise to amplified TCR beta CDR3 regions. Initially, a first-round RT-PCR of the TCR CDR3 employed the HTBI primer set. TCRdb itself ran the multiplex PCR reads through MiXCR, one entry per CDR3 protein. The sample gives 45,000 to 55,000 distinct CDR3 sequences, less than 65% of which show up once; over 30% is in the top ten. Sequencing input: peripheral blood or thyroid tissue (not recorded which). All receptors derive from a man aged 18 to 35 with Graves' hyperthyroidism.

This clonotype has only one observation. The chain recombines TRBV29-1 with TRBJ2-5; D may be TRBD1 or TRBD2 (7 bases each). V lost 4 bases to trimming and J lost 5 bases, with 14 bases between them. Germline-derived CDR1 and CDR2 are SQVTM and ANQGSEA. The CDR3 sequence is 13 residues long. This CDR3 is CSVGWQGGETQYF. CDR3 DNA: TGCAGCGTTGGTTGGCAGGGGGGGGAGACCCAGTACTTC.

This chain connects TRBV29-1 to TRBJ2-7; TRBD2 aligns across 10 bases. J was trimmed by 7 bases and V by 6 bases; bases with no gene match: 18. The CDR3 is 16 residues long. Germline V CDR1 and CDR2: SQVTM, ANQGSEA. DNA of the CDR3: TGCAGCGTGAATGGGATCGGGGCTAGCGGGAGTAGTGAGCAGTACTTC. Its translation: CSVNGIGASGSSEQYF.

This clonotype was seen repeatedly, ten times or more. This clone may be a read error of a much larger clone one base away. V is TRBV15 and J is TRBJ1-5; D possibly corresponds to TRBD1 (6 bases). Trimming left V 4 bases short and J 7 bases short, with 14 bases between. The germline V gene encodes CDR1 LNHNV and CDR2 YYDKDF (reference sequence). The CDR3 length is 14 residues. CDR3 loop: CATSITGPRQPQHF. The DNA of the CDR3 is TGTGCCACCAGCATTACAGGGCCACGCCAGCCCCAGCATTTT.

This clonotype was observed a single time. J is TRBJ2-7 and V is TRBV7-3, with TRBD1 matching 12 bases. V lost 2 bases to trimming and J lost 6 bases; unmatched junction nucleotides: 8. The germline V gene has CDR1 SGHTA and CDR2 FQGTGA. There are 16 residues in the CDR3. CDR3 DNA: TGTGCCAGCAGCTTATCCGGGACAGGGGGCGGGAGCGAGCAGTACTTC. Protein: CASSLSGTGGGSEQYF.

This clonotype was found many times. The CDR3 DNA reads TGCAGTGCTAGTGTCAACGGTTGGGGAGAAGGGGCCAACGTCCTGACTTTC. Protein: CSASVNGWGEGANVLTF. The V and J genes are TRBV20-1 and TRBJ2-6; D is perhaps TRBD2 (5 bases). V lost 3 bases to trimming and J lost 4 bases, with 19 bases between them. CDR3 size: 17 residues. Looked up from germline, CDR1 is DFQATT and CDR2 is SNEGSKA (reference sequence).

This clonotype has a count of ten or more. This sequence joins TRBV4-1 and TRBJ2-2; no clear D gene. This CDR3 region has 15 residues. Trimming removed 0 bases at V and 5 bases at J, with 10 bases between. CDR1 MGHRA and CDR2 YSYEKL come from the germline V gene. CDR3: CASSQESRLTGELFF. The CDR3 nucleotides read TGCGCCAGCAGCCAAGAGTCCAGATTAACCGGGGAGCTGTTTTTT.

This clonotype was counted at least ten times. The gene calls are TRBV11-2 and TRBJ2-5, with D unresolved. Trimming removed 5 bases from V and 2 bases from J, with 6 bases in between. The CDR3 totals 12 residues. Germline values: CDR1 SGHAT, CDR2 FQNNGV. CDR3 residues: CASSLNQETQYF. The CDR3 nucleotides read TGTGCCAGCAGCCTGAATCAAGAGACCCAGTACTTC.

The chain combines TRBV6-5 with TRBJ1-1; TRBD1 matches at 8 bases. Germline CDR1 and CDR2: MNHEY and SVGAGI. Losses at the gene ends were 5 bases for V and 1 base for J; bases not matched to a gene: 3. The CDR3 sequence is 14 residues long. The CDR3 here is CASSHDRGNTEAFF. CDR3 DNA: TGTGCCAGCAGTCACGACAGGGGGAACACTGAAGCTTTCTTT.

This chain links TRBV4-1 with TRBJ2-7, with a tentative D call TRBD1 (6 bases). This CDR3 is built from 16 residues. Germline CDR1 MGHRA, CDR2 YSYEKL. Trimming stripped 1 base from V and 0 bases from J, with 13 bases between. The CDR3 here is CASSQAVDRSSYEQYF. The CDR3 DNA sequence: TGCGCCAGCAGCCAAGCAGTCGACAGGTCCTCCTACGAGCAGTACTTC.

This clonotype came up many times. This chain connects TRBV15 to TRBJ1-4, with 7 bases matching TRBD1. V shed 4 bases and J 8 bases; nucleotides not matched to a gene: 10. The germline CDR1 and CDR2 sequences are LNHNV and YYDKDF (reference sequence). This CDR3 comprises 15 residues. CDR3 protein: CATSTGGSGREKLFF. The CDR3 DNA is TGTGCCACCAGCACAGGGGGATCGGGGAGAGAAAAACTGTTTTTT.

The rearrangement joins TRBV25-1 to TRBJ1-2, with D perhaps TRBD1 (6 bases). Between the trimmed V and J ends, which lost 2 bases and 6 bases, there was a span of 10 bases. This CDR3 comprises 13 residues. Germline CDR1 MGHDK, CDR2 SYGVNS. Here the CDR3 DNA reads TGTGCCAGCAGTGAAACAGGGACTGATGGCTACACCTTC. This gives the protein CASSETGTDGYTF.

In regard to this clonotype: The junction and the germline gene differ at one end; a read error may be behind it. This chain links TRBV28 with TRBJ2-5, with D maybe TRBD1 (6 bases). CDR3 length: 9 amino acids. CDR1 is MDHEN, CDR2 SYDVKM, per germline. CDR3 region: CASRGTPNF. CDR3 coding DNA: TGTGCCAGCAGAGGGACACCGAACTTC.

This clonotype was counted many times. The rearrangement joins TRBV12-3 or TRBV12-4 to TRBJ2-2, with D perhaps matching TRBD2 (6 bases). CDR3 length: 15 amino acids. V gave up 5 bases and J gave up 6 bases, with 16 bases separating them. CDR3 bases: TGTGCCAGCAGTCAAAGCTACCCGGGGGCCGGGGAGCTGTTTTTT. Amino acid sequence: CASSQSYPGAGELFF.

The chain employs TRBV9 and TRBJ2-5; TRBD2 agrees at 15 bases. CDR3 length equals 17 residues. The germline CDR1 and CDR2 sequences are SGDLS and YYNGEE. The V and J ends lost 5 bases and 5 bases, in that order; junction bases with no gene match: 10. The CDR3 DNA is TGTGCCAGCAGTGACGTGGGACTAGCGGGAGGACTCGAGACCCAGTACTTC. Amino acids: CASSDVGLAGGLETQYF.

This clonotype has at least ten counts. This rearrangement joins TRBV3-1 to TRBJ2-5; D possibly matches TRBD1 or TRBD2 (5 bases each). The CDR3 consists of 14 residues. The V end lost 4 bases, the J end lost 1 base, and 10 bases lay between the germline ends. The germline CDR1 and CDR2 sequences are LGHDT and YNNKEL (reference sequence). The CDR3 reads CASSPGPSQETQYF. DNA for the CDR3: TGTGCCAGCAGCCCGGGACCGAGCCAAGAGACCCAGTACTTC.

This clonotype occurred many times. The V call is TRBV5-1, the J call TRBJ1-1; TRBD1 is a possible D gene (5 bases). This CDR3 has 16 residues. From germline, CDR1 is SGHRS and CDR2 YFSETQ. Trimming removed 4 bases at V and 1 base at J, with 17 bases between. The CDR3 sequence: CASSQRWGLGNTEAFF. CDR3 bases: TGCGCCAGCAGCCAGAGATGGGGACTTGGGAACACTGAAGCTTTCTTT.

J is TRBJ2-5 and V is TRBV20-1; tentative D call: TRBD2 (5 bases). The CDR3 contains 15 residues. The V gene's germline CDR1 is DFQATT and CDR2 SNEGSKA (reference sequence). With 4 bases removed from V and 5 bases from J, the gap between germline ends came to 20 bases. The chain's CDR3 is CSANNPSSGGETQYF. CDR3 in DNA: TGCAGTGCTAATAATCCTAGCTCGGGCGGGGAGACCCAGTACTTC.

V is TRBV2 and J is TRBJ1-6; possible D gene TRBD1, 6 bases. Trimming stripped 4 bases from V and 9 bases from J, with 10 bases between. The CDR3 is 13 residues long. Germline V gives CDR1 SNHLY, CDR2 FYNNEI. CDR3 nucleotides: TGTGCCAGCAGTGTGGACAGTGGTTCACCCCTCCACTTT. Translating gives CASSVDSGSPLHF.

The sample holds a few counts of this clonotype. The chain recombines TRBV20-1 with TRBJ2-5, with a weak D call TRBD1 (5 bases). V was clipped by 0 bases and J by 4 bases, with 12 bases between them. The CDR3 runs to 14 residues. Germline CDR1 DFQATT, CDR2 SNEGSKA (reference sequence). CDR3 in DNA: TGCAGTGCTAGAGACTCAGGGTCGGGAGAGACCCAGTACTTC. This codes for CSARDSGSGETQYF.

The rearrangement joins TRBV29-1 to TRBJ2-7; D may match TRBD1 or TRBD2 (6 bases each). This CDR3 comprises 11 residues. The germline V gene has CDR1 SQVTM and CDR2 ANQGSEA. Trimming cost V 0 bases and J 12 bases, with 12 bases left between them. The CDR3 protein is CSVEDQGRRYF. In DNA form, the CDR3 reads TGCAGCGTTGAAGATCAGGGGAGGAGGTACTTC.